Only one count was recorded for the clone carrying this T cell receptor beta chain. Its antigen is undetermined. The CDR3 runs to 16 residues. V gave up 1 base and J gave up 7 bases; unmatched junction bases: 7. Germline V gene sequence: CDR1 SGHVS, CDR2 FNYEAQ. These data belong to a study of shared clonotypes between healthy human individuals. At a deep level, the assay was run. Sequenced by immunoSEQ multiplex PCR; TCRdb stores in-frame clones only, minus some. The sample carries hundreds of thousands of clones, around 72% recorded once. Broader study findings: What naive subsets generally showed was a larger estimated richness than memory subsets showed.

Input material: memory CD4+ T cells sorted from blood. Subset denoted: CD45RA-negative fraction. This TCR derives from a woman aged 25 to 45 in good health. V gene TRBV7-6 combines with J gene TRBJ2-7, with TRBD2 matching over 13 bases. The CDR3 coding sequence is TGTGCCAGCAGCTTAGGTACGGGACTAGCGGGACCGGAGCAGTACTTC. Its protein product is CASSLGTGLAGPEQYF.